The sequence of this T cell receptor beta chain was determined in a study of blood T cell repertoires in COVID-19 (dated by TCRdb to about 2020). General notes on the study: Samples covering the acute and convalescent phases of COVID-19 were provided by collaborators in the United States, Italy and Spain. The repertoires were released in a freely available public database intended as a resource for research on the immune response to SARS-CoV-2. The samples were drawn from the first 160 participants of the ongoing ImmuneRACE study and from some 1,300 subjects provided by 6 global collaborators. Subjects who had been exposed to COVID-19, were actively infected with it, or had recovered from it provided the deeply sampled blood TCRbeta repertoires that made up the dataset. The prospective study material was composed of cDNA or gDNA derived from T cells, B-cell-depleted T cells, or PBMCs. Where available, HLA class I and class II types were obtained from metadata supplied by the sample provider rather than from assay-based typing. A de-identified subject ID, COVID-19 status, age in years and sex were almost always included in the sample metadata. The research as a whole found: The quantity of clinical and demographic metadata differed by source and by participant and was supplied without curation.

CDR1 and CDR2 are drawn from the germline V gene (reference sequence): PRHDT, FYEKMQ. The V end loses 5 bases and the J end loses 2 bases, and a stretch of 17 bases separates them. Including the terminal cysteine and phenylalanine, the CDR3 comprises 16 residues. The only DNA kept is the CDR3, 48 bases in frame from the first base. In the prospective study, participants were roughly 18 to 100 years old, resided in about two dozen geographic areas of the United States, and were enrolled through a virtual design. Cohort assignment in the prospective study relied on participant-reported clinical history from a screening survey and a study questionnaire. Recovered participants in ImmuneRACE Cohort 3 were defined as having two consecutive negative NP/OP PCR tests, clearance from a healthcare professional, or resolution of symptoms. In the prospective study, mobile phlebotomists collected whole blood, serum and a nasopharyngeal or oropharyngeal swab from each participant. Prospective study participants could optionally give additional blood draws and questionnaires over an approximately 2-month period. Before DNA extraction, blood samples from the prospective study were shipped at room temperature or frozen.

TCRbeta CDR3 regions were amplified from genomic DNA using the immunoSEQ Assay, a bias-controlled multiplex PCR. On the study's bioinformatics: The number of nucleated cells in each sample was estimated from the amplification of reference gene primers within the assay. Sequence reads were collapsed and filtered to measure the absolute abundance of every unique TCRbeta CDR3 rearrangement. Productive Simpson clonality was computed per sample as the square root of Simpson's diversity index over productive rearrangements. Drawn from immuneACCESS, this table holds only the in-frame rearrangements with V and J called that TCRdb kept. Clones are partly lost; checked studies trace under half to an unresolved V gene and leave the rest unexplained. V, J and clone size were drawn from that table, and D and trimming were deduced from the DNA. The sample table records 300,000 to 450,000 clones; approximately 92% of these occur just once. The ten top clones hold about 1% of the sample.

As for this clone: This receptor's antigen is unknown. One base away there is no much larger clone; base qualities are not given.

The TCR was taken from a man younger than 35 who had recovered from COVID-19. Here the chain combines TRBV13 and TRBJ2-3, with no confidently assigned D gene. Sequencing used PBMCs or T cells enriched from blood (not recorded which). The CDR3 reads as follows: CASSHPPWAPTDTQYF. The nucleotide sequence reads as follows: TGTGCCAGCAGCCACCCCCCGTGGGCCCCCACAGATACGCAGTATTTT.